This passage covers 32 T cell receptor beta chains from one sample sequenced in a study of blood T cells in healthy people across ages (dated by TCRdb to 2015 to 2017). Libraries were made using 5' RACE. The listed sequencing device is Illumina HiSeq 2500. A second about 7 to 12 cycle PCR used a sample-barcoded 5' primer and a J-beta primer mix. In-frame beta chains were kept once TCRdb had trimmed the public reads at Q25 with fastp and called clones with MiXCR. All rows with the same CDR3 protein become a single entry with the most common DNA and genes. The sample table holds about 1,800,000 distinct CDR3 sequences, of which roughly 28% were seen once. Of the sample, 7.7% is held by the ten largest clones. Sequenced input: blood. The receptors here all came from a woman under 40 in good health.

This clonotype was seen only a few times. V and J are TRBV7-2 and TRBJ2-3, with a tentative D call TRBD2 (6 bases). Germline CDR1 and CDR2: SGHTA and FQGNSA. V was cut by 1 base and J by 0 bases, with 11 bases left in between. The CDR3 length is 16 residues. CDR3 protein: CASSLDSGLSTDTQYF. The CDR3 nucleotides are TGTGCCAGCAGCTTAGACAGCGGGCTTAGCACAGATACGCAGTATTTT.

This clonotype was detected ten times or more. V and J are TRBV7-2 and TRBJ2-7; possible D gene TRBD1, 6 bases. The CDR3 totals 13 residues. Germline CDR1 and CDR2: SGHTA and FQGNSA. Trimming took off 3 bases at V and 6 bases at J, with 12 bases between the two ends. The CDR3 DNA follows: TGTGCCAGCAGCTTCGACAGGACGGGCGAGCAGTACTTC. This translates into CASSFDRTGEQYF.

This clonotype has a handful of counts. The V call is TRBV6-2 or TRBV6-3, the J call TRBJ2-7; D is possibly TRBD2 (6 bases). Germline V gene lookup returns CDR1 MNHEY and CDR2 SVGEGT. The CDR3 spans 16 residues. V was cut by 7 bases and J by 5 bases, with 24 bases left in between. CDR3 nucleotide sequence: TGTGCCAGCACTGGAACCGGGGTAGGACGGAGGGACGAGCAGTACTTC. It codes for CASTGTGVGRRDEQYF.

This clonotype has ten or more counts. At one end the junction does not follow the germline gene, possibly because of a read error. V and J are TRBV20-1 and TRBJ2-1; weak D call: TRBD1 (5 bases). The germline V gene has CDR1 DFQATT and CDR2 SNEGSKA (reference sequence). CDR3 length equals 11 residues. The CDR3 nucleotides are TGTAGTGCTAACAGCAGGGATGAGCAGTTCTTC. Translating it yields CSANSRDEQFF.

As for this clonotype: A read error may account for a junction end that differs from germline. The genes are TRBV18 and TRBJ2-7; the D is unclear. The end of the DNA is better explained by TRBJ2-5, so the J call may be wrong. The CDR3 is made up of 14 amino acids. The V gene's germline CDR1 is KGHSH and CDR2 LQKENI. The CDR3 protein is CASPPTTAQETQYF. CDR3 bases: TGTGCCAGCCCACCAACAACAGCACAAGAGACCCAGTACTTC.

This clonotype came up a few times. The CDR3 region has the DNA TGCGCCAGCAGCCTAACCGGGACACTTCCCTACAATGAGCAGTTCTTC. Its translation: CASSLTGTLPYNEQFF. The V call is TRBV4-1, the J call TRBJ2-1; maybe TRBD1 (6 bases). The V and J ends lost 4 bases and 2 bases respectively, with 15 bases between them. The CDR3 spans 16 residues. Germline V lookup: CDR1 MGHRA, CDR2 YSYEKL.

The chain joins TRBV15 to TRBJ1-1; TRBD1 matches 7 bases. The length of the CDR3 is 13 residues. The V gene's germline CDR1 is LNHNV and CDR2 YYDKDF (reference sequence). With 3 bases clipped from V and 12 bases from J, the junction kept 10 bases outside the gene matches. The CDR3 region is CATSSGTESIPFF. CDR3 bases: TGTGCCACCAGCAGTGGGACAGAGTCCATACCTTTCTTT.

The chain uses TRBV12-3 or TRBV12-4 and TRBJ1-2; D is ambiguous. The CDR3 is 14 amino acids. V was cut by 3 bases and J by 8 bases, with 16 bases left in between. The CDR3 DNA reads as TGTGCCAGCAGTTTGGCTAACTTGAAGGGAGGCTACACCTTC. This translates into CASSLANLKGGYTF.

This clonotype occurred many times. The chain employs TRBV4-1 and TRBJ2-7; TRBD2 aligns across 7 bases. The CDR3 extends over 16 amino acids. Germline V CDR1 and CDR2: MGHRA, YSYEKL. The junction had 16 bases not matched to a gene; V was cut back by 4 bases and J by 7 bases. The CDR3 bases are TGCGCCAGCAGCCGCCAGCCGGGAAGCGGGGTAGTGGAGCAGTACTTC. Amino acids: CASSRQPGSGVVEQYF.

V and J are TRBV12-3 or TRBV12-4 and TRBJ2-5, with D perhaps matching TRBD1 or TRBD2 (5 bases each). The assigned J gene may be wrong: the sequence end matches TRBJ2-7 better. The CDR3 spans 12 residues. The CDR3 DNA sequence: TGTGCCAGCAGTTTCGAGGGGTCCGAGCAGTACTTC. Amino acids: CASSFEGSEQYF.

This clonotype showed up just a few times. The rearrangement uses TRBV7-9 and TRBJ1-2, with D unresolved. V was shortened by 2 bases and J by 6 bases, with 7 bases between the two germline ends. CDR1 and CDR2 from the germline V gene are SEHNR and FQNEAQ (reference sequence). CDR3 size: 12 residues. CDR3 region: CASSLLLHGYTF. CDR3 coding DNA: TGTGCCAGCAGCTTATTACTCCATGGCTACACCTTC. Supplemented by reference TRBV7-9 and TRBJ1-2, the full variable domain reads DTGVSQNPRHKITKRGQNVTFRCDPISEHNRLYWYRQTLGQGPEFLTYFQNEAQLEKSRLLSDRFSAERPKGSFSTLEIQRTEQGDSAMYLCASSLLLHGYTFGSGTRLTVV.

This chain links TRBV5-5 with TRBJ2-5, with 8 bases aligning to TRBD2. This CDR3 has 15 amino acids. CDR1 and CDR2 (germline): SGHKS, YYEKEE (reference sequence). With 2 bases clipped from V and 3 bases from J, the junction kept 6 bases outside the gene matches. CDR3 nucleotide sequence: TGTGCCAGCAGCTTTGGAGGCGGGGGGAAAGAGACCCAGTACTTC. This encodes CASSFGGGGKETQYF.

The gene calls are TRBV29-1 and TRBJ1-3; 8 bases line up with TRBD1. Germline V CDR1 and CDR2: SQVTM, ANQGSEA. The CDR3 covers 13 residues. Trimming removed 2 bases from V and 4 bases from J; junction bases left unmatched: 1. CDR3 in DNA: TGCAGCGTTGAAACAGGGGGAGGAAACACCATATATTTT. This sequence encodes CSVETGGGNTIYF.

V usage is TRBV27 and J usage is TRBJ1-2, with D maybe TRBD1 (6 bases). The CDR3 spans 16 residues. Trimming pared 7 bases from V and 0 bases from J, leaving 18 bases between. CDR1 is MNHEY, CDR2 SMNVEV, per germline (reference sequence). CDR3 residues: CASNPAAGQTNYGYTF. The CDR3 DNA reads as TGTGCCAGCAATCCCGCAGCGGGACAAACTAACTATGGCTACACCTTC.

The chain has TRBV28 and TRBJ1-2, with D possibly being TRBD1 (6 bases). The CDR3 is 14 residues long. The V end lost 6 bases, the J end lost 2 bases, and 13 bases lay between the germline ends. Looked up from germline, CDR1 is MDHEN and CDR2 is SYDVKM. CDR3 sequence (DNA): TGTGCCAGCAGGCAGGGGAGGGGGAACTATGGCTACACCTTC. It yields the protein CASRQGRGNYGYTF.

Only a few counts were recorded for this clonotype. The J gene is TRBJ2-1, the V gene TRBV6-1, with 14 bases that match TRBD2. CDR3 length: 18 residues. The V and J ends lost 6 bases and 6 bases, in that order; junction bases with no gene match: 13. Per germline, CDR1 MNHNS and CDR2 SASEGT. Here the CDR3 DNA reads TGTGCCAGCAGCTCGACTAGCGGGAGGGTTGGGCCCTCCAATGAGCAGTTCTTC. Amino acid sequence: CASSSTSGRVGPSNEQFF.

The rearrangement joins TRBV29-1 to TRBJ2-1, with TRBD2 matching over 15 bases. CDR1 is SQVTM, CDR2 ANQGSEA, per germline. The CDR3 is 16 amino acids. V shed 6 bases and J 0 bases; nucleotides not matched to a gene: 3. The CDR3 region is CSVGLAGGSSYNEQFF. The DNA for the CDR3 is TGCAGCGTGGGACTAGCGGGGGGAAGCTCCTACAATGAGCAGTTCTTC.

This chain connects TRBV7-9 to TRBJ2-5; 8 bases line up with TRBD2. From germline, CDR1 is SEHNR and CDR2 FQNEAQ (reference sequence). V lost 3 bases and J lost 4; bases outside the gene matches: 16. This CDR3 has 18 residues. The CDR3 bases are TGTGCCAGCAGCTTTTCGAACGGGGGGGCGGAGGACTTAGAGACCCAGTACTTC. Translation gives CASSFSNGGAEDLETQYF.

The rearrangement links TRBV7-2 to TRBJ2-1; a weak D match, TRBD1 (6 bases). The CDR3 spans 15 residues. Germline-derived CDR1 and CDR2 are SGHTA and FQGNSA. V shed 1 base and J shed 5 bases, with 12 bases lying between them. CDR3 coding DNA: TGTGCCAGCAGCTTAGTGGGGGCCGGGGACAATGAGCAGTTCTTC. The encoded protein is CASSLVGAGDNEQFF.

Only a few counts were recorded for this clonotype. V gene TRBV6-5 combines with J gene TRBJ1-4; D not certain. The CDR3 sequence is 13 residues long. The germline gives CDR1 MNHEY, CDR2 SVGAGI. Trimming pared 5 bases from V and 6 bases from J, leaving 10 bases between. This CDR3 reads CASSTPRDEKLFF. As DNA, the CDR3 is TGTGCCAGCAGTACCCCCAGAGATGAAAAACTGTTTTTT.

The rearrangement uses TRBV4-3 and TRBJ2-3; 10 bases agree with TRBD2. Germline V gene sequence: CDR1 LGHNA, CDR2 YSLEER. The V gene end was trimmed by 5 bases and the J gene end by 4 bases; junction bases not matched to a gene: 21. The CDR3 is made up of 20 amino acids. The CDR3 region is CASSAHPSGGIPGRADTQYF. Here the CDR3 DNA reads TGCGCCAGCAGCGCACATCCTAGCGGGGGAATCCCCGGGAGGGCAGATACGCAGTATTTT.

In this sample, this clonotype turned up many times. V is TRBV4-3 and J is TRBJ1-5; a weak D match, TRBD1 (6 bases). Germline V gives CDR1 LGHNA, CDR2 YSLEER. The CDR3 runs to 16 residues. The V gene lost 1 base and the J gene lost 1 base, with 11 bases spanning the gap. CDR3 sequence: CASSQAVGGSNQPQHF. CDR3 nucleotide sequence: TGCGCCAGCAGCCAAGCGGTAGGGGGAAGCAATCAGCCCCAGCATTTT.

J is TRBJ1-5 and V is TRBV28; 7 nucleotides agree with TRBD1. The CDR3 covers 17 residues. Looked up from germline, CDR1 is MDHEN and CDR2 is SYDVKM. V lost 2 bases and J lost 7; bases outside the gene matches: 14. The CDR3 loop reads CASSLAESQGRGQPQHF. The CDR3 DNA is TGTGCCAGCAGTTTAGCTGAATCACAGGGGAGAGGCCAGCCCCAGCATTTT.

CDR3 sequence reads: CASSVGRSSGVLQETQYF. The CDR3 DNA is TGTGCCAGCAGCGTGGGGAGGAGTAGCGGGGTATTACAAGAGACCCAGTACTTC. The gene calls are TRBV9 and TRBJ2-5; 8 nucleotides line up with TRBD2. There are 18 residues in the CDR3. V gave up 2 bases and J gave up 2 bases; unmatched junction bases: 14. Germline V gives CDR1 SGDLS, CDR2 YYNGEE.

This clonotype was detected only a few times. The rearrangement uses TRBV12-3 or TRBV12-4 and TRBJ2-5, with D perhaps assigned TRBD1 or TRBD2 (6 bases each). Trimming took 11 bases from V and 5 from J, leaving 18 bases between them. This CDR3 region has 13 residues. CDR3 nucleotides: TGTGCCGGCAACTCCCACGGGGGCGAGACCCAGTACTTC. Its translation: CAGNSHGGETQYF.

This clonotype was recorded only once. The gene calls are TRBV6-2 or TRBV6-3 and TRBJ1-5; a possible D gene is TRBD1 (5 bases). Trimming pared 6 bases from V and 11 bases from J, leaving 17 bases between. Looked up from germline, CDR1 is MNHEY and CDR2 is SVGEGT. This CDR3 has 13 residues. The CDR3 DNA is TGTGCCAGCAGCGCCGGGGCTAGTCCAGCCCAGCATTTT. Protein product: CASSAGASPAQHF.

In this sample, this clonotype turned up a few times. The rearrangement joins TRBV12-3 or TRBV12-4 to TRBJ2-3, with D possibly TRBD2 on 5 matching bases. This CDR3 spans 19 amino acids. The V end lost 4 bases, the J end lost 1 base, and 24 bases lay between the germline ends. The CDR3 loop is CASSWWQEVERLRTDTQYF. CDR3 nucleotides: TGTGCCAGCAGTTGGTGGCAGGAGGTCGAACGTTTGCGCACAGATACGCAGTATTTT.

This clonotype was detected only a few times. V is TRBV6-6 and J is TRBJ2-7; D is possibly TRBD1 (6 bases). Germline V gives CDR1 MNHNY, CDR2 SVGAGI (reference sequence). V was trimmed by 5 bases and J by 5 bases, leaving 28 bases between them. There are 18 residues in the CDR3. Here the CDR3 reads CASSPPLGTSRGLDEQYF. DNA of the CDR3: TGTGCCAGCAGTCCCCCCCTAGGGACAAGCAGAGGTCTGGACGAGCAGTACTTC.

The count of this clonotype is one. The chain employs TRBV29-1 and TRBJ2-3, with D maybe TRBD2 (6 bases). Germline lookup yields CDR1 SQVTM and CDR2 ANQGSEA. V lost 4 bases, J lost 0 bases, and 11 bases lay in between. The CDR3 spans 14 residues. CDR3 sequence: CSVGGVSSTDTQYF. In DNA form, the CDR3 reads TGCAGCGTTGGGGGGGTGTCTAGCACAGATACGCAGTATTTT.

This clonotype was observed many times. V usage is TRBV7-2 and J usage is TRBJ2-7; TRBD2 matches 11 bases. The germline gives CDR1 SGHTA, CDR2 FQGNSA. J gave up 4 bases and V 4 bases, and 9 bases lay outside the gene matches. The CDR3 consists of 16 residues. The CDR3 spells CASSSTTSGSRYEQYF. CDR3 DNA sequence: TGTGCCAGCAGCTCCACTACTAGCGGGAGTAGGTACGAGCAGTACTTC.

This clonotype is a singleton in its sample. The chain recombines TRBV2 with TRBJ2-1; D call uncertain. Trimming shortened V by 7 bases and J by 8 bases, and 18 bases separated the two germline ends. Per germline, CDR1 SNHLY and CDR2 FYNNEI. CDR3 length: 14 residues. The CDR3 spells CASKAPRLGDEQFF. CDR3 sequence (DNA): TGTGCCAGCAAGGCTCCTAGACTCGGCGATGAGCAGTTCTTC.

The sample holds a few counts of this clonotype. V gene TRBV7-2 combines with J gene TRBJ2-1, with D possibly TRBD2 on 5 matching bases. This CDR3 region has 16 residues. V lost 2 bases and J 5 bases, leaving 16 bases between the germline ends. The germline gives CDR1 SGHTA, CDR2 FQGNSA. DNA of the CDR3: TGTGCCAGCAGCTTAAATAGCCGGGGAATCAACAATGAGCAGTTCTTC. It specifies CASSLNSRGINNEQFF.